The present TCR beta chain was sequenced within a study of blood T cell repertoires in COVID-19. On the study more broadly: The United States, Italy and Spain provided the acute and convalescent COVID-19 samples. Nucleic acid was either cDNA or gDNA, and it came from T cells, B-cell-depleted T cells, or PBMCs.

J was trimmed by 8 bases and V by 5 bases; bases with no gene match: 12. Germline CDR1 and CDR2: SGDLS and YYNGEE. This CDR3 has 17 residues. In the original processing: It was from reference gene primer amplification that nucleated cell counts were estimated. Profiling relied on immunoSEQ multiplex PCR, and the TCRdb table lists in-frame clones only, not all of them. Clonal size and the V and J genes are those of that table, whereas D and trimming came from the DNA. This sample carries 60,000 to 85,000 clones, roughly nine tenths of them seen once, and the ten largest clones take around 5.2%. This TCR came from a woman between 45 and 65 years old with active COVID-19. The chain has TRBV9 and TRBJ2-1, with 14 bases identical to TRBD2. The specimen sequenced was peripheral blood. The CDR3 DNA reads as TGTGCCAGCAGAGATCCCACCGGGACTAGCGGGAGTCATGAGCAGTTCTTC. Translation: CASRDPTGTSGSHEQFF. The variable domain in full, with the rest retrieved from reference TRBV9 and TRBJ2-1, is DSGVTQTPKHLITATGQRVTLRCSPRSGDLSVYWYQQSLDQGLQFLIQYYNGEERAKGNILERFSAQQFPDLHSELNLSSLELGDSALYFCASRDPTGTSGSHEQFFGPGTRLTVL.